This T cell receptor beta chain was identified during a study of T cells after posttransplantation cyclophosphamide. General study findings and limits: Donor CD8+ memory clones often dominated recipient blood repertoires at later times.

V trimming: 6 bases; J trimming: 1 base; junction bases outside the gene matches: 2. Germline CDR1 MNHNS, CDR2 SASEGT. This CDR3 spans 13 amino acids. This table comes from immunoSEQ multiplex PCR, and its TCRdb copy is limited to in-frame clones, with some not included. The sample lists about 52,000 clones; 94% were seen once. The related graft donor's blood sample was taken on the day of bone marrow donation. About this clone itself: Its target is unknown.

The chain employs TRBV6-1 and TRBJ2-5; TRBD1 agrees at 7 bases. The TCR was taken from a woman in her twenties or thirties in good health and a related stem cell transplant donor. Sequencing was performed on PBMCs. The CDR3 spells CASSNRGQETQYF. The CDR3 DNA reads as TGTGCCAGCAGCAACAGGGGCCAAGAGACCCAGTACTTC.